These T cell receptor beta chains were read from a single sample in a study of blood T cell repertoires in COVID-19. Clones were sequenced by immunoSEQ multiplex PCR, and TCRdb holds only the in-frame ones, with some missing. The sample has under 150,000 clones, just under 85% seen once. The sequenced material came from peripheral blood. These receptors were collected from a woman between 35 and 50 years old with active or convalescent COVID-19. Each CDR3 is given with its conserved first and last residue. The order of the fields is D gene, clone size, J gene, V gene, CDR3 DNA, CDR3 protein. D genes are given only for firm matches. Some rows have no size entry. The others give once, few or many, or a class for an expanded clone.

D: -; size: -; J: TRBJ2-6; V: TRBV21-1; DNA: TGTGCCAGCAGCAAAGGATGGGGGGGACCTGGGGCCAACGTCCTGACTTTC; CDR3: CASSKGWGGPGANVLTF
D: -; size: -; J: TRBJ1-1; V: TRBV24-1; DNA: TGTGCCACCAGTGATGGGGCAGGGTGGAACACTGAAGCTTTCTTT; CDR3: CATSDGAGWNTEAFF
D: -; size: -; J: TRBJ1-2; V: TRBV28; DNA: TGTGCCAGCATGAAGCAGGCAGGGGCCACCAAGGGCTACACCTTC; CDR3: CASMKQAGATKGYTF
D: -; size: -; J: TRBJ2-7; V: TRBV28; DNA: TGTGCCAGCAGTTCCCCGCAAAGGGGCGAGCAGTACTTC; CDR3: CASSSPQRGEQYF
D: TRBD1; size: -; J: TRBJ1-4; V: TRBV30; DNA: TGTGCCTGGAGCACGGGGGACAGGGCTAATGAAAAACTGTTTTTT; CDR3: CAWSTGDRANEKLFF
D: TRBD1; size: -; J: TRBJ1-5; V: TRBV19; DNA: TGTGCCAGTAGTATAGGGCAGGGGGGAAATCAGCCCCAGCATTTT; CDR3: CASSIGQGGNQPQHF
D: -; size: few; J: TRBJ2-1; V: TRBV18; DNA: TGTGCCAGCTCATCTGGGCCGTACGACAATGAGCAGTTCTTC; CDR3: CASSSGPYDNEQFF
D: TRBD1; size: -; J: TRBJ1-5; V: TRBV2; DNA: TGTGCCAGCAGTATAGACAGGGCTTACTATAGCAATCAGCCCCAGCATTTT; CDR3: CASSIDRAYYSNQPQHF
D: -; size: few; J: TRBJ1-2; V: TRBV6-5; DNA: TGTGCCAGCAGTTACTCGAACACTAATGGCTACACCTTC; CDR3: CASSYSNTNGYTF
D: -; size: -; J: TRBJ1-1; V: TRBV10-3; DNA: TGTGCCATCAGTGAGTATGGCCGCACTGAAGCTTTCTTT; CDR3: CAISEYGRTEAFF
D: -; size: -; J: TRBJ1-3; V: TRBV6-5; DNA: TGTGCCAGCCTGGCAGTTCGAACTGGAAACACCATATATTTT; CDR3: CASLAVRTGNTIYF
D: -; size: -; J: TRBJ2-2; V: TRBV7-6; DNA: TGTGCCAGCAGCTTAGACAGGGTGGGCACCGGGGAGCTGTTTTTT; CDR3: CASSLDRVGTGELFF
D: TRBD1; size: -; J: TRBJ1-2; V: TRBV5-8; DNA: TGTGCCAGCAGCAGGGACAGAGCAATCTATGGCTACACCTTC; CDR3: CASSRDRAIYGYTF
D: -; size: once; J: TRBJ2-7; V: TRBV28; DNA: TGTGCCAGCAAATGGACAGCCGGTTACGAGCAGTACTTC; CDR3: CASKWTAGYEQYF
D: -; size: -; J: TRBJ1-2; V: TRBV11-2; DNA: TGTGCCAGCAGCTTAGGCCGCAGGGATGGCTACACCTTC; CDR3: CASSLGRRDGYTF
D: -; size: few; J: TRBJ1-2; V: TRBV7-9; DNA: TGTGCCAGCAGCTTAAGCTCTGATAACTATGGCTACACCTTC; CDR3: CASSLSSDNYGYTF
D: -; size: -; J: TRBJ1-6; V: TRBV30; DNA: TGTGCCTGGAGGGGACATTGGGATTCACCCCTCCACTTT; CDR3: CAWRGHWDSPLHF
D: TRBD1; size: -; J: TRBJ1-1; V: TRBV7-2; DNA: TGTGCCAGCAGCTTGGGGACAGGGAGGGTGAACACTGAAGCTTTCTTT; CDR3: CASSLGTGRVNTEAFF
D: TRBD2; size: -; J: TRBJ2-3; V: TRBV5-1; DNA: TGCGCCAGCAGCTTGGGCGGGACTAGCGGGCCCGGGAATACGCAGTATTTT; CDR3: CASSLGGTSGPGNTQYF
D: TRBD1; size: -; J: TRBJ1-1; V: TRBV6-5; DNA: TGTGCCAGCAGTCCGACAGGGGATCATGAAGCTTTCTTT; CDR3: CASSPTGDHEAFF
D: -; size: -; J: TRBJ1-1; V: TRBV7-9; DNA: TGTGCCAGCAGCTTACAACGGGGGGCGGTCACTGAAGCTTTCTTT; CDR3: CASSLQRGAVTEAFF
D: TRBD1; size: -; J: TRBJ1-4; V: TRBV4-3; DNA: TGCGCCAGCAGCCAGTTTCAGGGGGTGGATGAAAAACTGTTTTTT; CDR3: CASSQFQGVDEKLFF
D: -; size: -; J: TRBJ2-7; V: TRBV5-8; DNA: TGTGCCAGCAGCTTGGTGGCAGGGAAGGACGAGCAGTACTTC; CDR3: CASSLVAGKDEQYF
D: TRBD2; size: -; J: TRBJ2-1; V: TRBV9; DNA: TGTGCCAGCAGCGCCCCGCGGGGGGGTGAGCAGTTCTTC; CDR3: CASSAPRGGEQFF
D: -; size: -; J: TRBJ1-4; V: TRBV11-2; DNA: TGTGCCAGCAGCTTAAATTGGGGGCAGGCGACTAATGAAAAACTGTTTTTT; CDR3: CASSLNWGQATNEKLFF
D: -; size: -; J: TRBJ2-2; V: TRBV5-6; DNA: TGTGCCAGCAGCGTGCTGTGGCAGGGCTCCACCGGGGAGCTGTTTTTT; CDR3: CASSVLWQGSTGELFF
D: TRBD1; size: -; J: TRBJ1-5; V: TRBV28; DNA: TGTGCCAGCAGTTCGGACAGGGTTAGCAATCAGCCCCAGCATTTT; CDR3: CASSSDRVSNQPQHF
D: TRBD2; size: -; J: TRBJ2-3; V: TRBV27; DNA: TGTGCCAGCAGTTTTACTAGCGGATACACAGATACGCAGTATTTT; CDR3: CASSFTSGYTDTQYF
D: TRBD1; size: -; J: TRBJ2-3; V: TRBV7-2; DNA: TGTGCCAGCAGCCGCGACAGGGGGCTGACAGATACGCAGTATTTT; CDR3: CASSRDRGLTDTQYF
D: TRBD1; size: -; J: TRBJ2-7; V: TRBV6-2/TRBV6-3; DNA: TGTGCCAGCAGTTACCCACCCTCGACAGGGTCCTACGAGCAGTACTTC; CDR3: CASSYPPSTGSYEQYF
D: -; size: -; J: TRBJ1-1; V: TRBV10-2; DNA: TGCGCCAGCAGTGAGCCGTACCAGGGGAGGGCCCTCGCCACTGAAGCTTTCTTT; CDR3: CASSEPYQGRALATEAFF
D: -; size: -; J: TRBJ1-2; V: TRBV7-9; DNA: TGTGCCAGCAGCTTCGCAGGGGCCGGGGACTATGGCTACACCTTC; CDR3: CASSFAGAGDYGYTF
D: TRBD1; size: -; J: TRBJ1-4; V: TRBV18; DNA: TGTGCCAGCTCACCGGGACAGGGGAATGAAAAACTGTTTTTT; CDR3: CASSPGQGNEKLFF
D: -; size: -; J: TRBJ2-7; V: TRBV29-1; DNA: TGCAGCGTTGGGGGTGAAGGGGGTCCCTACGAGCAGTACTTC; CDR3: CSVGGEGGPYEQYF
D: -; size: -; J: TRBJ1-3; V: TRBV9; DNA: TGTGCCAGCAGCGTACAAGGGGCGAGGGGAAACACCATATATTTT; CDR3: CASSVQGARGNTIYF
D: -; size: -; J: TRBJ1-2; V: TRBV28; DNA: TGTGCCAGCAGTTTGGCCAGGGGAGACTATGGCTACACCTTC; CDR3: CASSLARGDYGYTF
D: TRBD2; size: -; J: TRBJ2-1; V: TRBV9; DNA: TGTGCCAGCGGGGACGGGGCGTTACTAGCGGGGAGCACGAATGAGCAGTTCTTC; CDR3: CASGDGALLAGSTNEQFF
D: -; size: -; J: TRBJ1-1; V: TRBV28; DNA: TGTGCCAGCAGTTTCGGGTGGGAAGCTTTCTTT; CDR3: CASSFGWEAFF
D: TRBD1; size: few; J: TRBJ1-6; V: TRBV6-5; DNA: TGTGCCAGCAGTTACAGGACAGGGGAATCACCCCTCCACTTT; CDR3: CASSYRTGESPLHF
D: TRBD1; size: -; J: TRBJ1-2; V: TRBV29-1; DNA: TGCAGCGTTGAACCGGGACAGGGGAACTATGGCTACACCTTC; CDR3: CSVEPGQGNYGYTF
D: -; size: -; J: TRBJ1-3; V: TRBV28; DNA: TGTGCCAGCAGTTTCCCGGGACTCCGAATGGGAAACACCATATATTTT; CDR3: CASSFPGLRMGNTIYF
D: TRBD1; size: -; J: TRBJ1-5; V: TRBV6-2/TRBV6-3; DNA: TGTGCCAGCAGTTACGCACGACAGGGTGGATTTCAGCCCCAGCATTTT; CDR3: CASSYARQGGFQPQHF
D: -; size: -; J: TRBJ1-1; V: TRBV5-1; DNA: TGCGCCAGCAGCCCGGGACACCGAAACACTGAAGCTTTCTTT; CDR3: CASSPGHRNTEAFF
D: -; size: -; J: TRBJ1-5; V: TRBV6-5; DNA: TGTGCCAGCAGTTACAGCGGGGGTACGGGTCAGCCCCAGCATTTT; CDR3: CASSYSGGTGQPQHF
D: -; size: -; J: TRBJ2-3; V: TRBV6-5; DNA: TGTGGCATTCAGGGGCAGGACCACACAGATACGCAGTATTTT; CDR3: CGIQGQDHTDTQYF
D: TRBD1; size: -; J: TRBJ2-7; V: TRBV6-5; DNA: TGTGCCAGCAGTTACTCTACAGGGGTACGCACCTACGAGCAGTACTTC; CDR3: CASSYSTGVRTYEQYF
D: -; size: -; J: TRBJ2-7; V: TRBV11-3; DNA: TGTGCCAGCAGCTTAGCAGGGGAATCCTACGAGCAGTACTTC; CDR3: CASSLAGESYEQYF
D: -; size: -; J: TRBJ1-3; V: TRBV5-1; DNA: TGCGCCAGCAGCTTGGTAGCCGGACAGGGAAACACCATATATTTT; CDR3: CASSLVAGQGNTIYF
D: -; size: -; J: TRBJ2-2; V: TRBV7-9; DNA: TGTGCCAGCAGCTTTCGGCGGGGCCCCGACACCGGGGAGCTGTTTTTT; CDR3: CASSFRRGPDTGELFF
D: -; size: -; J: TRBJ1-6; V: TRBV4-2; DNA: TGTGCCAGCAGCCAGCCCCGGGGGGCGAATTCACCCCTCCACTTT; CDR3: CASSQPRGANSPLHF
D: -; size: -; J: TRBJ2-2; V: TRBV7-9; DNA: TGTGCCAGCAGCTTTACCGGGACAACCGCCGGGGAGCTGTTTTTT; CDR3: CASSFTGTTAGELFF
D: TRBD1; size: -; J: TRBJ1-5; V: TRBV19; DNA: TGTGCCAGTAGTATAGACAGGGGGGGCAATCAGCCCCAGCATTTT; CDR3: CASSIDRGGNQPQHF
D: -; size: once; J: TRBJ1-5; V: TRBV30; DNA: TGTGCCTGGGGCCGGGACGGGGGACAGCCCCAGCATTTT; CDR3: CAWGRDGGQPQHF
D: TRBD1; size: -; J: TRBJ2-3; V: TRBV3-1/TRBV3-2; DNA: TGTGCCAGCAGCCCCTGGACAGGGAGCACAGATACGCAGTATTTT; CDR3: CASSPWTGSTDTQYF
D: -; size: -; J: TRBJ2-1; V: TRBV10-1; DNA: TGCGCCAGCAGTGAGTACAGGGCGGCGGGGCAGTTCTTC; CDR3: CASSEYRAAGQFF
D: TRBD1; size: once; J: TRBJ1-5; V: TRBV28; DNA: TGTGCCAGCAGCTATCCACCCATTACCACAGGGGGAGGCGGTCAGCCCCAGCATTTT; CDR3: CASSYPPITTGGGGQPQHF
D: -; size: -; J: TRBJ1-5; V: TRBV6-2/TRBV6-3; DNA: TGTGCCAGCAGTTACCAGCGGTCCGGTCAGCCCCAGCATTTT; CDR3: CASSYQRSGQPQHF
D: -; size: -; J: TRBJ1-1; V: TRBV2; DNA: TGTGCCAGCTCAGGCAAGAACACTGAAGCTTTCTTT; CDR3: CASSGKNTEAFF
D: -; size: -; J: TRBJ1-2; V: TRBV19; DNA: TGTGCCAGTAGTTACAGGCTGAACTATGGCTACACCTTC; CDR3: CASSYRLNYGYTF
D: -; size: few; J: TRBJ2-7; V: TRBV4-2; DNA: TGTGCCAGCAGCCCGAGAAAGGGGGACGAGCAGTACTTC; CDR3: CASSPRKGDEQYF